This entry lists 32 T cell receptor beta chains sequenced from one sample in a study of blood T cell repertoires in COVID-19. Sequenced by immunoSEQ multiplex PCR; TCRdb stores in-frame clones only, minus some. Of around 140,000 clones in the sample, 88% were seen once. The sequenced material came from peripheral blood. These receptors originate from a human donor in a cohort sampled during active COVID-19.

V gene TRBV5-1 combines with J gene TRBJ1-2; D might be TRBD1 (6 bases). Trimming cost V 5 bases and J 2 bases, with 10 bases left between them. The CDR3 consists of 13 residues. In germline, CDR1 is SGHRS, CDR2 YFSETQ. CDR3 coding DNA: TGCGCCAGCAGGATACAGGGCAACTATGGCTACACCTTC. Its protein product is CASRIQGNYGYTF. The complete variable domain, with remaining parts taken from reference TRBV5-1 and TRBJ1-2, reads KAGVTQTPRYLIKTRGQQVTLSCSPISGHRSVSWYQQTPGQGLQFLFEYFSETQRNKGNFPGRFSGRQFSNSRSEMNVSTLELGDSALYLCASRIQGNYGYTFGSGTRLTVV.

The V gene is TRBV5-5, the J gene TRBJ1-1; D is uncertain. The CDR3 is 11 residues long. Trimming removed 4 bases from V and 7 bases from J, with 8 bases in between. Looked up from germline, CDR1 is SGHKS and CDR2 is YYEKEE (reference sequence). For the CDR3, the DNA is TGTGCCAGCAGCATAAAGAGTGAAGCTTTCTTT. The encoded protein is CASSIKSEAFF.

The CDR3 protein is CASSAPTGIDTEAFF. The CDR3 bases are TGCGCCAGCAGCGCCCCGACAGGGATTGACACTGAAGCTTTCTTT. The chain has TRBV5-1 and TRBJ1-1, with TRBD1 matching 7 bases. The V segment lost 4 bases and the J segment 3 bases; nucleotides outside the gene matches: 9. The CDR3 covers 15 residues. Per the germline V gene, CDR1 is SGHRS and CDR2 is YFSETQ.

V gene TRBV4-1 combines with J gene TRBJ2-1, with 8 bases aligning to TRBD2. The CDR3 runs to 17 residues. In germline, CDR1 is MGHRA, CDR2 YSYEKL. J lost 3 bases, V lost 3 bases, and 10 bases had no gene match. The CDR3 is CASSQGPTAGGYNEQFF. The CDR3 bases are TGCGCCAGCAGCCAGGGCCCTACCGCGGGGGGCTACAATGAGCAGTTCTTC.

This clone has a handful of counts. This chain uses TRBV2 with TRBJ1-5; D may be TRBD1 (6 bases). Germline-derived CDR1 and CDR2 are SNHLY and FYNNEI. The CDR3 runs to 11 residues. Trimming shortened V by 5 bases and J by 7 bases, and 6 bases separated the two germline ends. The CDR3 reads CASSTGQPQHF. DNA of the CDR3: TGTGCCAGCAGTACAGGGCAGCCCCAGCATTTT.

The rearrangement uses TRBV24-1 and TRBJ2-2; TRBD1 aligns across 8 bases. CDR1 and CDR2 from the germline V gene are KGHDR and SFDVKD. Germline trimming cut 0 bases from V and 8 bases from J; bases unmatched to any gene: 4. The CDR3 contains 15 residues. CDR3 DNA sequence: TGTGCCACCAGTGATTTGCGGGACAGGTCAGGGGAGCTGTTTTTT. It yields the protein CATSDLRDRSGELFF.

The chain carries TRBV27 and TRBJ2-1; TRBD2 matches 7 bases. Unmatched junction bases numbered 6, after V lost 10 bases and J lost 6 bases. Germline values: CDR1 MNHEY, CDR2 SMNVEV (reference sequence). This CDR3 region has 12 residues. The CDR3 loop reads CATGGGFNEQFF. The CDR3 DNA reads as TGTGCCACTGGGGGGGGTTTCAATGAGCAGTTCTTC.

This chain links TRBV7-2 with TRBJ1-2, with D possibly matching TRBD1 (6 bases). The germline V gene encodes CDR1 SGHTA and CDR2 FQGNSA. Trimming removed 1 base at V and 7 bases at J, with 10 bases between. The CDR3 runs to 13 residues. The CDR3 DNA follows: TGTGCCAGCAGCTTAGACAGGGTGGGTGGCTACACCTTC. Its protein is CASSLDRVGGYTF.

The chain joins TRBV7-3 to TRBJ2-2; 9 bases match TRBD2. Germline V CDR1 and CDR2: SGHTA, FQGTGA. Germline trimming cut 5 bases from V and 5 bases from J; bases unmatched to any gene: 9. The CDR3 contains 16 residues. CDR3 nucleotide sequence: TGTGCCAGCAGCCTATTAGCGGGGGATGTGACCGGGGAGCTGTTTTTT. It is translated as CASSLLAGDVTGELFF.

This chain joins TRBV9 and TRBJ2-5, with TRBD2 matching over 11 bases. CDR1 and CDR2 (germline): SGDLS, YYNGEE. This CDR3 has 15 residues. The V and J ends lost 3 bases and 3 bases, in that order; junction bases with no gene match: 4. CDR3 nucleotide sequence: TGTGCCAGCAGCGGGGGACTAGCGGCTGAAGAGACCCAGTACTTC. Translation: CASSGGLAAEETQYF.

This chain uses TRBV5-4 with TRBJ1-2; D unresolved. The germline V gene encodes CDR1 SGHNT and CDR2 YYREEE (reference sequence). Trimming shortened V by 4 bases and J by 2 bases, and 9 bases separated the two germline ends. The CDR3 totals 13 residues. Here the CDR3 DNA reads TGTGCCAGCAGCCAGACGGAGAACTATGGCTACACCTTC. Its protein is CASSQTENYGYTF. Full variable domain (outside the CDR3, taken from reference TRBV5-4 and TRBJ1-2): ETGVTQSPTHLIKTRGQQVTLRCSSQSGHNTVSWYQQALGQGPQFIFQYYREEENGRGNFPPRFSGLQFPNYSSELNVNALELDDSALYLCASSQTENYGYTFGSGTRLTVV.

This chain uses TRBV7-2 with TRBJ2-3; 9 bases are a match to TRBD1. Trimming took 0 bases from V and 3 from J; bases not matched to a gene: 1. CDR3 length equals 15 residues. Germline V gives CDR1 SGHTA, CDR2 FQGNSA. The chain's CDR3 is CASSLAGQGTDTQYF. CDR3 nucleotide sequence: TGTGCCAGCAGCTTAGCGGGACAGGGAACAGATACGCAGTATTTT.

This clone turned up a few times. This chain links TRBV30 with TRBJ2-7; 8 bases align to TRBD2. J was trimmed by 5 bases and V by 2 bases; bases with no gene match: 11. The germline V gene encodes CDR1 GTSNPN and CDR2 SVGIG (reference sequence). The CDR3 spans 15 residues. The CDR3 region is CAWSPHSGGRDEQYF. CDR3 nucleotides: TGTGCCTGGAGTCCACATTCGGGGGGGCGGGACGAGCAGTACTTC.

DNA for the CDR3: TGTGCCAGCAGTTACGGACAGAACTCCTACGAGCAGTACTTC. Protein: CASSYGQNSYEQYF. The chain is built from TRBV6-2 or TRBV6-3 and TRBJ2-7; D may be TRBD1 (6 bases). V lost 2 bases, J lost 0 bases, and 8 bases lay in between. CDR1 MNHEY and CDR2 SVGEGT come from the germline V gene. The CDR3 is made up of 14 amino acids.

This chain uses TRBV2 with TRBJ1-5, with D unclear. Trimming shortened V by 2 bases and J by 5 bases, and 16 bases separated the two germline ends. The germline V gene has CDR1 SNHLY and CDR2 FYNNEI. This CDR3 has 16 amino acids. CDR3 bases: TGTGCCAGCAGTGAACTGGCAGGAATTTTACATCAGCCCCAGCATTTT. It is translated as CASSELAGILHQPQHF.

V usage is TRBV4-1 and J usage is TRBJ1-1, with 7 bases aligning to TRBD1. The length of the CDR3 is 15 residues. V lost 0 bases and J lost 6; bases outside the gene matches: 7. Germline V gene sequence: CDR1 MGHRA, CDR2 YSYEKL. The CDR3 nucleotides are TGCGCCAGCAGCCAAGAAGACAGGGTCGGCGCTGAAGCTTTCTTT. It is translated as CASSQEDRVGAEAFF.

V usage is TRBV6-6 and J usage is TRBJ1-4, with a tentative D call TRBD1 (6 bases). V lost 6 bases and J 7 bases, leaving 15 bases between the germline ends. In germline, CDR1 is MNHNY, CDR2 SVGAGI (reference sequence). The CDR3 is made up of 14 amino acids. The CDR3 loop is CASSSGASVEKLFF. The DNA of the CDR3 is TGTGCCAGCAGCTCAGGGGCGAGCGTTGAAAAACTGTTTTTT.

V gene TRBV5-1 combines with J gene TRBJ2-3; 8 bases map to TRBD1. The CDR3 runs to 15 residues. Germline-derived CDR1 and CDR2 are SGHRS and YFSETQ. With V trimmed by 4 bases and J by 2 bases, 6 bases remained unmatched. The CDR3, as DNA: TGCGCCAGCAGCATGACAGGGGCCAACACAGATACGCAGTATTTT. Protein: CASSMTGANTDTQYF.

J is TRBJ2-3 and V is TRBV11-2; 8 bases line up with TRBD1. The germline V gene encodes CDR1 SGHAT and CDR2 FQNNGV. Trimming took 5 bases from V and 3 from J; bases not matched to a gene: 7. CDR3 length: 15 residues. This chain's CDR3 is CASSRQGARTDTQYF. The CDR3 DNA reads TGTGCCAGCAGCCGCCAGGGGGCGAGAACAGATACGCAGTATTTT.

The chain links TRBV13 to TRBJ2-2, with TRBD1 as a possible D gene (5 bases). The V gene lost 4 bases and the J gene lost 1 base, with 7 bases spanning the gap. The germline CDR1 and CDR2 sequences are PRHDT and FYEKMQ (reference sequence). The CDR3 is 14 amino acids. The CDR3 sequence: CASSSTGNTGELFF. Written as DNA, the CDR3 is TGTGCCAGCAGCTCTACAGGGAACACCGGGGAGCTGTTTTTT.

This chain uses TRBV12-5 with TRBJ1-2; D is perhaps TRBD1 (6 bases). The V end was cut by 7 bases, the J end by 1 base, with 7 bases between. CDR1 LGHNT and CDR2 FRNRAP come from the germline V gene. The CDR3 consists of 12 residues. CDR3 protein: CASEGGNYGYTF. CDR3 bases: TGTGCTAGTGAAGGGGGTAACTATGGCTACACCTTC.

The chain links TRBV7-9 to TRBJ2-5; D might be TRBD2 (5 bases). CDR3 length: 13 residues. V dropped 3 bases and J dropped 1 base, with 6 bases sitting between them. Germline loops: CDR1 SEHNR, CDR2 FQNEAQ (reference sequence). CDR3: CASSLLAQETQYF. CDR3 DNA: TGTGCCAGCAGCTTGCTAGCCCAAGAGACCCAGTACTTC.

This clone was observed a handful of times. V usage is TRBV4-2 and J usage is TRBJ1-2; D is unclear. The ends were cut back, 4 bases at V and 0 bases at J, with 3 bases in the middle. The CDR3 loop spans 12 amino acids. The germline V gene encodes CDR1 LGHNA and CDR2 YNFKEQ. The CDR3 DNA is TGTGCCAGCAGCCCGGCTAACTATGGCTACACCTTC. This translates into CASSPANYGYTF.

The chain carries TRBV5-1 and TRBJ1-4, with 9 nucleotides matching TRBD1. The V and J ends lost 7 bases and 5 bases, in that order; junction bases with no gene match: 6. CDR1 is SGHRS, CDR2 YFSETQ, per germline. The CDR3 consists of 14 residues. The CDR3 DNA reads TGCGCCAGCTGCCAAGGGACAGGGAATGAAAAACTGTTTTTT. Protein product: CASCQGTGNEKLFF.

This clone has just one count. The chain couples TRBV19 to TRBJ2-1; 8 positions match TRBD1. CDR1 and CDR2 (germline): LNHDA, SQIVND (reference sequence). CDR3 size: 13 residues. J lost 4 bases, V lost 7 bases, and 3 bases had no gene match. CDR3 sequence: CASTRQGYNEQFF. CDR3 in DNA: TGTGCCAGTACTAGACAGGGGTACAATGAGCAGTTCTTC.

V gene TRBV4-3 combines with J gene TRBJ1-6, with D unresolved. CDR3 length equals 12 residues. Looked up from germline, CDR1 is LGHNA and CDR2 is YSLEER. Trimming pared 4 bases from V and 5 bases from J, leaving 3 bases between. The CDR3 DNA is TGCGCCAGCAGCCGAGATAATTCACCCCTCCACTTT. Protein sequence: CASSRDNSPLHF.

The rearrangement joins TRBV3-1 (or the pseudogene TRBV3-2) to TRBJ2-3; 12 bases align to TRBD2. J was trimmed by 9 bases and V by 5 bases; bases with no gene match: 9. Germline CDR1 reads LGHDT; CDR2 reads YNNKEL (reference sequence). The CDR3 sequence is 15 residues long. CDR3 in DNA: TGTGCCAGCAGCTGGACTAGCGGGGTCGATGGAACGCAGTATTTT. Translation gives CASSWTSGVDGTQYF.

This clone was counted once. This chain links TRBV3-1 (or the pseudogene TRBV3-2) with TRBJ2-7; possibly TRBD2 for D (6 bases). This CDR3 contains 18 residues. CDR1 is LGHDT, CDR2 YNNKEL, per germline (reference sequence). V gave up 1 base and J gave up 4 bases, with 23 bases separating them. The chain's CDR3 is CASSQGIGLAGQLYEQYF. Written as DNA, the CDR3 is TGTGCCAGCAGCCAAGGGATAGGGTTGGCGGGGCAGCTTTACGAGCAGTACTTC.

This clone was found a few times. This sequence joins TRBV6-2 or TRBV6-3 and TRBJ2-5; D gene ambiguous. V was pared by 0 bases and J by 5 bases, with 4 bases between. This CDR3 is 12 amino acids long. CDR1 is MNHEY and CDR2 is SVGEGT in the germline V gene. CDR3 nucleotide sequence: TGTGCCAGCAGTTACTCGGAGGAGACCCAGTACTTC. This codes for CASSYSEETQYF.

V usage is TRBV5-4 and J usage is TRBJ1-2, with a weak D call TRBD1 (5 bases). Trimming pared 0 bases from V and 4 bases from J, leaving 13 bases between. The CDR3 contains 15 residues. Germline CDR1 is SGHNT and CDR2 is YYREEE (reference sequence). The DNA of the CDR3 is TGTGCCAGCAGCTTGGACGGGGGTACCTCCTATGGCTACACCTTC. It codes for CASSLDGGTSYGYTF.

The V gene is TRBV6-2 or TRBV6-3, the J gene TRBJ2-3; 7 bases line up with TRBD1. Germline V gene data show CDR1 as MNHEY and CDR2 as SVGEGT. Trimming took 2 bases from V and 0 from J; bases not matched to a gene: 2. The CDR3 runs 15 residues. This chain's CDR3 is CASSYRGGSTDTQYF. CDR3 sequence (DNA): TGTGCCAGCAGTTACCGAGGGGGCAGCACAGATACGCAGTATTTT.

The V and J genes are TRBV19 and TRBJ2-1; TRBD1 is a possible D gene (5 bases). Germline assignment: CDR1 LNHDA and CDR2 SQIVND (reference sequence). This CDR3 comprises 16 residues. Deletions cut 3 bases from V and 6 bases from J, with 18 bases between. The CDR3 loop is CASSIFGREVFNEQFF. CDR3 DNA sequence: TGTGCCAGTAGTATTTTCGGCAGGGAAGTTTTCAATGAGCAGTTCTTC.